A single sample is the source of the 14 T cell receptor beta chains below, sequenced in a study of blood T cell repertoires in COVID-19. TCRdb keeps only in-frame clones here, not all; method: immunoSEQ multiplex PCR. The sample shows about 170,000 clones, approximately 85% of them seen only once. The sample was peripheral blood. The receptors derive from an older man with COVID-19, enrolled during active disease.

This chain connects TRBV7-9 to TRBJ1-4, with 10 bases that match TRBD1. The CDR3 is made up of 16 amino acids. CDR1 and CDR2 from the germline V gene are SEHNR and FQNEAQ (reference sequence). Germline trimming cut 0 bases from V and 7 bases from J; bases unmatched to any gene: 5. The CDR3 DNA reads as TGTGCCAGCAGCTTAGCAACCGGGACAGGGGTTGAAAAACTGTTTTTT. Its translation: CASSLATGTGVEKLFF.

This sequence joins TRBV19 and TRBJ2-7, with 7 positions matching TRBD2. Per the germline V gene, CDR1 is LNHDA and CDR2 is SQIVND (reference sequence). This CDR3 contains 16 residues. V lost 5 bases and J lost 4; bases outside the gene matches: 14. The chain's CDR3 is CASSLSGTISPYEQYF. CDR3 nucleotides: TGTGCCAGTAGTCTTTCCGGGACTATCAGCCCATACGAGCAGTACTTC.

The chain employs TRBV6-6 and TRBJ2-7; perhaps TRBD2 as D (6 bases). CDR3 length equals 14 residues. Germline lookup yields CDR1 MNHNY and CDR2 SVGAGI (reference sequence). V shed 6 bases and J shed 6 bases, with 18 bases lying between them. The CDR3 loop reads CASRKPGLPLEQYF. CDR3 nucleotide sequence: TGTGCCAGCAGGAAACCGGGACTCCCTCTCGAGCAGTACTTC.

The CDR3 DNA is TGTGCCAGCAGTTTAAGGGCAGGGAAGACCCAGTACTTC. Translated: CASSLRAGKTQYF. The rearrangement uses TRBV12-3 or TRBV12-4 and TRBJ2-5, with D maybe TRBD1 (5 bases). V shed 2 bases and J shed 6 bases, with 10 bases lying between them. The CDR3 runs to 13 residues.

This rearrangement joins TRBV20-1 to TRBJ2-3; no reliable D call. Trimming removed 7 bases from V and 3 bases from J, with 8 bases in between. Germline loops: CDR1 DFQATT, CDR2 SNEGSKA (reference sequence). The CDR3 consists of 11 residues. The DNA for the CDR3 is TGCAGTGGTGAGAGTACAGATACGCAGTATTTT. Residues: CSGESTDTQYF.

The J gene is TRBJ1-2, the V gene TRBV4-2; TRBD1 agrees at 10 bases. CDR1 is LGHNA and CDR2 is YNFKEQ in the germline V gene. The V gene end was trimmed by 0 bases and the J gene end by 6 bases; junction bases not matched to a gene: 4. This CDR3 has 15 residues. The CDR3 DNA follows: TGTGCCAGCAGCCAAGACCGACAGGGGGCGGATGGCTACACCTTC. Protein sequence: CASSQDRQGADGYTF.

The chain links TRBV18 to TRBJ1-1; D not certain. The CDR3 spans 14 residues. The V gene lost 8 bases and the J gene lost 1 base, with 14 bases spanning the gap. In germline, CDR1 is KGHSH, CDR2 LQKENI. The CDR3 sequence is CASLTGYENTEAFF. CDR3 bases: TGTGCCAGCCTCACCGGGTATGAGAACACTGAAGCTTTCTTT.

V usage is TRBV7-2 and J usage is TRBJ1-2, with 8 bases lining up with TRBD1. J lost 6 bases, V lost 5 bases, and 5 bases had no gene match. CDR1 is SGHTA and CDR2 is FQGNSA in the germline V gene. The length of the CDR3 is 13 residues. The CDR3 DNA sequence: TGTGCCAGCAGCCGCCGGACAGGGAATGGCTACACCTTC. Amino acid sequence: CASSRRTGNGYTF.

The chain carries TRBV5-1 and TRBJ2-2; 8 bases are shared with TRBD1. V was pared by 4 bases and J by 5 bases, with 4 bases of the junction left unmatched. This CDR3 has 14 residues. Germline assignment: CDR1 SGHRS and CDR2 YFSETQ. The CDR3 region is CASSGQGPTGELFF. CDR3 sequence (DNA): TGCGCCAGCAGCGGACAGGGTCCAACCGGGGAGCTGTTTTTT.

The chain joins TRBV28 to TRBJ1-2; D perhaps matches TRBD1 (5 bases). V lost 5 bases and J lost 8, with 21 bases in between. In germline, CDR1 is MDHEN, CDR2 SYDVKM. CDR3 length equals 15 residues. The CDR3 region is CASSLHGTPARGYTF. CDR3 sequence (DNA): TGTGCCAGCAGTCTTCACGGGACTCCAGCACGCGGCTACACCTTC.

This chain links TRBV28 with TRBJ2-7; weak D call: TRBD1 (6 bases). This CDR3 is 14 amino acids long. Trimming took 4 bases from V and 3 from J, leaving 13 bases between them. Germline values: CDR1 MDHEN, CDR2 SYDVKM. CDR3 sequence: CASSSGQNYYEQYF. CDR3 coding DNA: TGTGCCAGCAGTTCAGGACAGAATTACTACGAGCAGTACTTC.

As concerns this clone: The sample holds other DNA sequences that translate to the same CDR3. The gene calls are TRBV11-2 and TRBJ2-7; TRBD1 agrees at 8 bases. V shed 8 bases, J shed 2 bases, and the junction held 2 bases outside the gene matches. Per germline, CDR1 SGHAT and CDR2 FQNNGV. This CDR3 spans 12 amino acids. CDR3 in amino acids: CASSGQAYEQYF. The CDR3 DNA reads as TGTGCCAGCTCGGGACAGGCCTACGAGCAGTACTTC.

This clone came up once. For the CDR3, the DNA is TGTGCTAGTGGTTCCGGACTGTCTCGGGACGAGCAGTACTTC. Translated, it gives CASGSGLSRDEQYF. The chain combines TRBV12-5 with TRBJ2-7; the D gene is possibly TRBD2 (5 bases). Germline V gene lookup returns CDR1 LGHNT and CDR2 FRNRAP. The CDR3 spans 14 residues. The V end lost 4 bases, the J end lost 5 bases, and 15 bases lay between the germline ends. Together with reference TRBV12-5 and TRBJ2-7, the CDR3 gives the full variable domain: DARVTQTPRHKVTEMGQEVTMRCQPILGHNTVFWYRQTMMQGLELLAYFRNRAPLDDSGMPKDRFSAEMPDATLATLKIQPSEPRDSAVYFCASGSGLSRDEQYFGPGTRLTVT.

This chain joins TRBV7-8 and TRBJ2-2, with 10 nucleotides matching TRBD1. The trim removed 4 bases at V and 5 bases at J, leaving 7 bases unmatched. This CDR3 is built from 16 residues. Germline loops: CDR1 SGHVS, CDR2 FQNEAQ. The CDR3 reads CASSSLGQGLTGELFF. As DNA, the CDR3 is TGTGCCAGCAGCTCTCTGGGACAGGGGCTAACCGGGGAGCTGTTTTTT. The whole variable domain, filled in from reference TRBV7-8 and TRBJ2-2, reads GAGVSQSPRYKVAKRGQDVALRCDPISGHVSLFWYQQALGQGPEFLTYFQNEAQLDKSGLPSDRFFAERPEGSVSTLKIQRTQQEDSAVYLCASSSLGQGLTGELFFGEGSRLTVL.